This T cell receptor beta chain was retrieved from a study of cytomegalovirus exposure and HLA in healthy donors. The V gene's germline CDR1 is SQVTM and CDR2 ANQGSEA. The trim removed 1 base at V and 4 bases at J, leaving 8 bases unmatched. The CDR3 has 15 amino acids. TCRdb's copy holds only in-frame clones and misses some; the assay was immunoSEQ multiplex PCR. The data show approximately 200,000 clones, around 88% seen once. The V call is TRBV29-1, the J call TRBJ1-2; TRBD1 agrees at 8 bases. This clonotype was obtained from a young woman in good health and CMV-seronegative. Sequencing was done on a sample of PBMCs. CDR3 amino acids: CSVEADTGGVYGYTF. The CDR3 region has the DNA TGCAGCGTTGAAGCAGACACAGGGGGAGTCTATGGCTACACCTTC.